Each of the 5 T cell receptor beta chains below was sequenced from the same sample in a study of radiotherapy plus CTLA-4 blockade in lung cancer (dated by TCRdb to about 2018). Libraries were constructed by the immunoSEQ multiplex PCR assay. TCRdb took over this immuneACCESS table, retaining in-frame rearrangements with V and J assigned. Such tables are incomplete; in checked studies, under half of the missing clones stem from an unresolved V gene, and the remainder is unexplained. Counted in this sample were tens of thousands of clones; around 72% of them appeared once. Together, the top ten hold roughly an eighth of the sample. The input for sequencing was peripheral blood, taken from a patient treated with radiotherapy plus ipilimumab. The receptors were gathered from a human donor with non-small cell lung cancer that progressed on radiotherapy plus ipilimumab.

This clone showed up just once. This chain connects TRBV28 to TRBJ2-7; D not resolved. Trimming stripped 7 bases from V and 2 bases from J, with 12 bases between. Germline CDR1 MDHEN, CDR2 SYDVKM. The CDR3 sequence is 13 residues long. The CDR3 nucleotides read TGTGCCAGCATCTCCCCGATCACCTACGAGCAGTACTTC. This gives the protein CASISPITYEQYF.

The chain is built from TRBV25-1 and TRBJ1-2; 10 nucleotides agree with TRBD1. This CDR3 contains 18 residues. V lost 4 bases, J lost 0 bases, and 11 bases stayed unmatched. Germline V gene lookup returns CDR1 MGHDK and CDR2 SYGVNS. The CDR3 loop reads CASSGGTGALATNYGYTF. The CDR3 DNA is TGTGCCAGCAGTGGTGGGACAGGGGCACTCGCCACTAACTATGGCTACACCTTC.

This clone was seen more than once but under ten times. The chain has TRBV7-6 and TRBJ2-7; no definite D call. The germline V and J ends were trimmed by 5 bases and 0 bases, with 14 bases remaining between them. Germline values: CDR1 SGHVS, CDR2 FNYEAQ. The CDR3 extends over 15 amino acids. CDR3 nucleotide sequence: TGTGCCAGCAGCACAGCGTCCGATAGCTCCTACGAGCAGTACTTC. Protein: CASSTASDSSYEQYF.

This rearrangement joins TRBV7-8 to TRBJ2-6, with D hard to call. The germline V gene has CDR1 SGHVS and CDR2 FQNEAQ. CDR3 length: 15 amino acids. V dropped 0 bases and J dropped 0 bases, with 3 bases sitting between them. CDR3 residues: CASSLASSGANVLTF. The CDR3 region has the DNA TGTGCCAGCAGCTTAGCCTCCTCTGGGGCCAACGTCCTGACTTTC.

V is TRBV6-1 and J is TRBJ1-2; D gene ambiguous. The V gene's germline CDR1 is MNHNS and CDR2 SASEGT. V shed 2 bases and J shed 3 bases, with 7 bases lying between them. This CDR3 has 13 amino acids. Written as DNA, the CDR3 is TGTGCCAGCAGTGAACTCACATACTATGGCTACACCTTC. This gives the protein CASSELTYYGYTF.